The next 6 T cell receptor beta chains were all read from a single sample in a study of regulatory T cells in long-lasting Graves disease (dated by TCRdb to about 2021). Per the publication, the time point label means: newly diagnosed GD, antithyroid drugs for less than 3 months. For both TCR sequencing and RNA sequencing, RNA was extracted from PBMCs using TRIzol. Libraries came from multiplex PCR. Instrument used: Illumina HiSeq 4000. TCR beta libraries were built with iRepertoire HTBI primers and Arm-PCR amplification of CDR3 regions. TCRdb's own reprocessing of the public reads used fastp at Q25 and MiXCR and kept productive beta chains. Entries are consolidated by CDR3 protein sequence, retaining the most common genes and DNA. The sample table contains about 460,000 distinct CDR3 sequences; only one count was recorded for 14% of them. The top ten clones comprise around a sixth of the sample. These same records also appear under a second study, on T cells in Graves' hyperthyroidism and ophthalmopathy.

Sequencing was performed on peripheral blood mononuclear cells (PBMCs), taken at new diagnosis, from a patient treated with antithyroid drugs. These receptors were obtained from a woman aged 50 to 65 with Graves disease. Donor details come from another sample of the same person, matched by shared clones.

This clonotype has just a few counts. The junction departs from the called germline gene at one end, perhaps through a read error. The genes are TRBV9 and TRBJ2-3; 12 bases agree with TRBD2. CDR1 is SGDLS, CDR2 YYNGEE, per germline. The CDR3 consists of 17 residues. The CDR3 bases are TGTGCCAGCAGCCCGCGACGATCTAGCGGGAGGGACGAGACCCAGTATTTC. It is translated as CASSPRRSSGRDETQYF.

This rearrangement joins TRBV7-9 to TRBJ1-4; D unresolved. The CDR3 is 15 residues long. From germline, CDR1 is SEHNR and CDR2 FQNEAQ (reference sequence). Trimming left V 2 bases short and J 3 bases short, with 10 bases between. This chain's CDR3 is CASSLHGESNEKLFF. The CDR3 bases are TGTGCCAGCAGCTTACACGGGGAATCTAATGAAAAACTGTTTTTT. Based on the CDR3 plus reference TRBV7-9 and TRBJ1-4, the full variable domain is DTGVSQNPRHKITKRGQNVTFRCDPISEHNRLYWYRQTLGQGPEFLTYFQNEAQLEKSRLLSDRFSAERPKGSFSTLEIQRTEQGDSAMYLCASSLHGESNEKLFFGSGTQLSVL.

The chain combines TRBV2 with TRBJ2-2; D call uncertain. Trimming removed 5 bases from V and 11 bases from J, with 15 bases in between. This CDR3 has 13 residues. Per the germline V gene, CDR1 is SNHLY and CDR2 is FYNNEI. The CDR3 loop reads CASSSYELGELFF. CDR3 nucleotide sequence: TGTGCCAGCAGTAGCTACGAACTGGGTGAGCTGTTTTTT.

This clonotype was counted at least ten times. V is TRBV7-9 and J is TRBJ2-5; 7 nucleotides line up with TRBD2. The germline V gene encodes CDR1 SEHNR and CDR2 FQNEAQ (reference sequence). The V and J ends lost 5 bases and 5 bases, in that order; junction bases with no gene match: 2. The CDR3 length is 12 residues. The CDR3, as DNA: TGTGCCAGCAGCGCGGGAGAGGAGACCCAGTACTTC. It yields the protein CASSAGEETQYF.

This clonotype has a count of ten or more. The V gene is TRBV29-1, the J gene TRBJ2-1; 8 nucleotides match TRBD2. The germline V gene has CDR1 SQVTM and CDR2 ANQGSEA. Unmatched junction bases numbered 9, after V lost 7 bases and J lost 4 bases. The CDR3 consists of 14 residues. CDR3 nucleotide sequence: TGCAGCGGGGTAGCGGGAACGGGTTACAATGAGCAGTTCTTC. Its protein product is CSGVAGTGYNEQFF.

This clonotype was counted only a few times. The CDR3 sequence: CATSDSGPQGAGNTIYF. The CDR3 region has the DNA TGTGCCACCAGTGATTCAGGGCCTCAGGGTGCTGGAAACACCATATATTTT. The rearrangement uses TRBV24-1 and TRBJ1-3, with D possibly being TRBD1 (5 bases). The CDR3 has 17 amino acids. Germline V gene lookup returns CDR1 KGHDR and CDR2 SFDVKD. With 2 bases removed from V and 2 bases from J, the gap between germline ends came to 15 bases.